This TCR beta chain was captured in a study of post-analysis software for immune sequencing data. As for the study in general: Patients had relapsing-remitting, secondary progressive or progressive-relapsing multiple sclerosis; some lacked subtype. Overall study findings and caveats: When the samples were clustered directly with F measure, those that had been prepared in the same batch showed strong co-clustering. The five TRBV segments detected at higher frequency in patients than in controls included TRBV5-6, TRBV5-1 and TRBV20-1.

For this clonotype: Its antigen is unknown.

Included in the TCR beta cDNA libraries were unique molecular identifiers. TCRdb re-called the PCR reads through MiXCR, storing one row per CDR3 protein. The data show 350,000 to 450,000 distinct CDR3 sequences, approximately 38% seen once. Germline V gives CDR1 MDHEN, CDR2 SYDVKM. The CDR3 is 11 amino acids. This sequence was found in a girl aged 2-10 years with multiple sclerosis. The chain uses TRBV28 and TRBJ2-5, with unresolved D. The closer fit of TRBJ2-7 to the DNA end suggests the J call may be wrong. Sequencing used blood. The CDR3 is CASATPYEQYF. For the CDR3, the DNA is TGTGCCAGCGCGACACCATACGAGCAGTACTTC.